What follows describes a single T cell receptor beta chain. The sample belongs to a study of T cell changes during pregnancy in multiple sclerosis. Using immunoSEQ multiplex PCR, the repertoire was profiled, and TCRdb retains in-frame clones only, with some absent. The table includes about 110,000 clones, 85% to 95% detected once. The CDR3 contains 18 residues. Unmatched junction bases numbered 13, after V lost 3 bases and J lost 0 bases. Germline V gene data show CDR1 as KGHSH and CDR2 as LQKENI. This specimen consisted of peripheral blood, obtained in the third trimester of pregnancy. The receptor was derived from a female donor in good health, enrolled as a control in a pregnancy study. The chain has TRBV18 and TRBJ1-1, with 7 bases identical to TRBD1. CDR3 in DNA: TGTGCCAGCTCACCCATCGCCGCAGGGGGTACCATGAACACTGAAGCTTTCTTT. This encodes CASSPIAAGGTMNTEAFF.